This T cell receptor (beta chain) was recovered during a study of PD-1 blockade in classical Hodgkin lymphoma. Study-wide findings and caveats: A reduction in baseline TCR diversity was reportedly seen in newly diagnosed patients relative to healthy donors.

Concerning this clone itself: The target antigen is unknown. A junction end diverges from the germline sequence, so it may reflect a read error.

Described time point: cycle 4 day 1 (C4D1), after more than 5 weeks of nivolumab. Each patient relapsed following autologous stem cell transplantation, and prior brentuximab vedotin exposure differed. The study isolated CD8+ T cells from thawed PBMCs by magnetic negative selection. CDR1 and CDR2 from the germline V gene are SGDLS and YYNGEE. The CDR3 spans 13 residues. The table came from immunoSEQ multiplex PCR; TCRdb's copy has only in-frame clones and leaves some out. The sample shows 9,500 to 10,000 clones, over 70% of them seen only once. Sample: CD8+ T cells from blood, taken before the fourth cycle of nivolumab. The sequence derives from a human donor with classical Hodgkin lymphoma. The chain is built from TRBV9 and TRBJ1-1; D perhaps matches TRBD1 (5 bases). CDR3 in amino acids: CAGSIRRSGEAFF. DNA for the CDR3: TGTGCCGGCAGCATCAGACGGTCGGGGGAGGCTTTCTTT.